The subject of this entry is one TCR beta chain. This specimen comes from a study of blood T cell repertoires in COVID-19. The CDR3 totals 13 residues. V lost 3 bases and J lost 6, with 12 bases in between. Germline V CDR1 and CDR2: MNHEY, SMNVEV (reference sequence). Only in-frame clones appear in the TCRdb table, and some are missing; sequencing was by immunoSEQ multiplex PCR. The top ten clones hold approximately 19% of a sample with 200,000 to 250,000 clones, around 84% of them seen once. J is TRBJ2-7 and V is TRBV27; possible D gene TRBD2, 6 bases. The source material was PBMCs or T cells enriched from blood (not recorded which). This clonotype was sampled from a man aged 35 to 55 who had recovered from COVID-19. CDR3 sequence: CASSLGGRLEQYF. CDR3 coding DNA: TGTGCCAGCAGTTTGGGGGGACGACTCGAGCAGTACTTC.